This is a list of T cell receptor beta chains from one sample in a study of blood T cell repertoires in COVID-19. Profiling relied on immunoSEQ multiplex PCR, and the TCRdb table lists in-frame clones only, not all of them. The sample has about 320,000 clones, 65% to 90% seen once; the top ten hold more than 6%. Sequencing used peripheral blood. The receptors were sampled from a human donor in a cohort sampled during active COVID-19. Both conserved end residues are trimmed from each CDR3. Clone size, where shown, is once, few, many, or a class for clones that have expanded.

v_gene	abundance	CDR3aa
TRBV2	NA	ASSVVSDTQY
TRBV2	NA	ASAVQGVVNQPQH
TRBV4-2	NA	ASSLSLTGDGNTIY
TRBV6-5	NA	ASSLAGGNQPQH
TRBV6-5	NA	ASKRTDYGYT
TRBV3-1/TRBV3-2	once	ASSQGGGSPLH
TRBV6-1	NA	ASSERTVTY
TRBV7-6	NA	ASSLALQGGAEAF
TRBV27	NA	ASSLGATGGLTYGYT
TRBV13	NA	ASSSPEVAETQY
TRBV2	NA	ASRTGWSSPLH
TRBV10-3	NA	AIRTATENTEAF
TRBV28	NA	ASSLSGHGYT
TRBV4-2	NA	ASSPPRASGGGDEQF
TRBV25-1	NA	ASSEYAGHSYEQY
TRBV5-1	NA	ASSLGDSNTQY
TRBV7-3	NA	ASSLDSSYNEQF
TRBV30	NA	AWSAPGHKNTEAF
TRBV2	NA	ASKRTGFGYT
TRBV5-5	NA	ASSLASSSSGGYEQY
TRBV20-1	NA	SALYQPQH
TRBV19	NA	ASSSTGGGGTEAF
TRBV15	many	ATSQTSGGVQY
TRBV7-6	NA	ASSLETRGYGYT
TRBV5-5	NA	ASSLLGQGGDEQY
TRBV6-6	NA	ASSYARERAYEQY
TRBV4-1	NA	ASSQVFLNQPQH